These 13 T cell receptor beta chains were all obtained from the same sample, sequenced in a study of blood T cell repertoires in COVID-19. Data came from immunoSEQ multiplex PCR; TCRdb stores just in-frame clones and leaves some out. The sample carries hundreds of thousands of clones, around nine tenths recorded once. The sample was PBMCs or T cells enriched from blood (not recorded which). Every receptor here comes from a woman aged 45-65 years who had recovered from COVID-19.

The DNA of the CDR3 is TGTGCCAGCAGTTACCTCATCTCCTCGACGGGGAACACTGAAGCTTTCTTT. As protein: CASSYLISSTGNTEAFF. The chain has TRBV6-2 or TRBV6-3 and TRBJ1-1; D is unresolved. This CDR3 contains 17 residues. Trimming shortened V by 2 bases and J by 1 base, and 17 bases separated the two germline ends. The germline CDR1 and CDR2 sequences are MNHEY and SVGEGT.

The chain recombines TRBV6-2 or TRBV6-3 with TRBJ2-7; the D is unclear. Germline assignment: CDR1 MNHEY and CDR2 SVGEGT. The CDR3 spans 13 residues. Trimming took 4 bases from V and 2 from J, leaving 9 bases between them. CDR3 DNA: TGTGCCAGCAGTTCCCAGACAACCTACGAGCAGTACTTC. Encoded protein: CASSSQTTYEQYF.

About this clone: At one end, the junction sequence differs from germline, possibly due to a read error. The chain recombines TRBV7-7 with TRBJ2-1; D may be TRBD1 (5 bases). This CDR3 spans 16 amino acids. Germline loops: CDR1 SSHAT, CDR2 FNYEAQ (reference sequence). This CDR3 reads CASSLEARDGDNEQFF. The CDR3 bases are TGTGCTAGCAGCTTAGAAGCCAGGGATGGGGACAATGAGCAGTTCTTC. Full variable domain (outside the CDR3, taken from reference TRBV7-7 and TRBJ2-1): GAGVSQSPRYKVTKRGQDVTLRCDPISSHATLYWYQQALGQGPEFLTYFNYEAQPDKSGLPSDRFSAERPEGSISTLTIQRTEQRDSAMYRCASSLEARDGDNEQFFGPGTRLTVL.

This chain uses TRBV9 with TRBJ2-7; TRBD1 matches 7 bases. V was pared by 2 bases and J by 3 bases, with 5 bases of the junction left unmatched. In germline, CDR1 is SGDLS, CDR2 YYNGEE. The CDR3 loop spans 14 amino acids. CDR3 nucleotides: TGTGCCAGCAGCGTCGGGACAGTCGGCTACGAGCAGTACTTC. Protein: CASSVGTVGYEQYF.

This rearrangement joins TRBV29-1 to TRBJ1-1, with 7 bases aligning to TRBD1. CDR1 is SQVTM and CDR2 is ANQGSEA in the germline V gene. There are 13 residues in the CDR3. V gave up 6 bases and J gave up 8 bases; unmatched junction bases: 12. CDR3 loop: CSVKYTGVAEAFF. CDR3 bases: TGCAGCGTAAAATATACAGGGGTTGCGGAAGCTTTCTTT.

The chain couples TRBV2 to TRBJ1-2, with 9 bases that match TRBD1. Germline trimming cut 3 bases from V and 7 bases from J; bases unmatched to any gene: 6. This CDR3 has 14 residues. From germline, CDR1 is SNHLY and CDR2 FYNNEI. The CDR3 loop reads CASSDGDRVGGYTF. In nucleotides, the CDR3 is TGTGCCAGCAGTGATGGGGACAGGGTAGGTGGCTACACCTTC.

The J gene is TRBJ2-4, the V gene TRBV18; tentative D call: TRBD2 (5 bases). The CDR3 runs 18 residues. V lost 1 base and J lost 0, with 16 bases in between. Germline CDR1 KGHSH, CDR2 LQKENI. The CDR3 region is CASSPLSSSSSAKNIQYF. CDR3 DNA sequence: TGTGCCAGCTCACCACTCTCGAGTTCTAGCTCAGCCAAAAACATTCAGTACTTC. Supplemented by reference TRBV18 and TRBJ2-4, the full variable domain reads NAGVMQNPRHLVRRRGQEARLRCSPMKGHSHVYWYRQLPEEGLKFMVYLQKENIIDESGMPKERFSAEFPKEGPSILRIQQVVRGDSAAYFCASSPLSSSSSAKNIQYFGAGTRLSVL.

The V gene is TRBV10-2, the J gene TRBJ2-5, with 11 bases identical to TRBD2. CDR1 and CDR2 (germline): WSHSY, SAAADI. This CDR3 has 17 residues. V was pared by 6 bases and J by 6 bases, with 15 bases of the junction left unmatched. The CDR3 DNA follows: TGCGCCAGCAGGGGGGGGGTTAGCGGGAGGGATGAGAAGACCCAGTACTTC. Protein sequence: CASRGGVSGRDEKTQYF.

The chain recombines TRBV28 with TRBJ2-2; the match to TRBD2 covers 13 bases. Germline CDR1 and CDR2: MDHEN and SYDVKM. This CDR3 has 17 residues. V lost 4 bases, J lost 4 bases, and 6 bases stayed unmatched. CDR3 coding DNA: TGTGCCAGCAGTTCATTCGGACTAGCGGGAGTCACCGGGGAGCTGTTTTTT. Protein: CASSSFGLAGVTGELFF.

J is TRBJ2-1 and V is TRBV7-8; D remains unclear. The V gene lost 0 bases and the J gene lost 6 bases, with 6 bases spanning the gap. The CDR3 spans 13 residues. CDR1 SGHVS and CDR2 FQNEAQ come from the germline V gene. The CDR3 bases are TGTGCCAGCAGCTTAGCCAATAGCAATGAGCAGTTCTTC. Amino acid sequence: CASSLANSNEQFF.

V gene TRBV2 combines with J gene TRBJ1-1, with D uncertain. With 8 bases removed from V and 5 bases from J, the gap between germline ends came to 18 bases. The length of the CDR3 is 14 residues. Germline CDR1 SNHLY, CDR2 FYNNEI. CDR3 amino acids: CASQNWRAGTEAFF. Here the CDR3 DNA reads TGTGCCAGCCAGAATTGGAGGGCGGGAACTGAAGCTTTCTTT.

The chain carries TRBV6-5 and TRBJ2-7; D remains unclear. Germline V gene lookup returns CDR1 MNHEY and CDR2 SVGAGI. V lost 7 bases and J lost 1, with 8 bases in between. CDR3 length: 12 residues. The CDR3 nucleotides read TGTGCCAGCAAACAGCTATCCTACGAGCAGTACTTC. Its protein is CASKQLSYEQYF.

The V gene is TRBV28, the J gene TRBJ1-6, with D uncertain. Germline CDR1 and CDR2: MDHEN and SYDVKM. There are 14 residues in the CDR3. Trimming pared 3 bases from V and 9 bases from J, leaving 12 bases between. The CDR3 coding sequence is TGTGCCAGCAGTTTGGGTAGCGTGGGTTCACCCCTCCACTTT. This sequence encodes CASSLGSVGSPLHF.